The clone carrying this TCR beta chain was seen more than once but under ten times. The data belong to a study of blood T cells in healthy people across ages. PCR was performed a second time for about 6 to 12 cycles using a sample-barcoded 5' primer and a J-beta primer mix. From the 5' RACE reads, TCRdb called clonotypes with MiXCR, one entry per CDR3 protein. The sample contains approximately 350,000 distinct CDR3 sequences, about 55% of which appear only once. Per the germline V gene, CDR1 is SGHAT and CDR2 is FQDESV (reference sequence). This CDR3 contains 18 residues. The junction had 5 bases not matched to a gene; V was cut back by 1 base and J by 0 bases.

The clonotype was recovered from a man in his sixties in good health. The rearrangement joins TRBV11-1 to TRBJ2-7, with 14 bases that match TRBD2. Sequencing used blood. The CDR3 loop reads CASSLDGTSGSFSYEQYF. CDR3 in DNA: TGTGCCAGCAGCTTAGACGGGACTAGCGGGAGCTTCTCCTACGAGCAGTACTTC.